This TCR beta chain was sequenced during a study of blood T cells in healthy people across ages. Primers used in a second PCR of about 7 to 12 cycles were a sample-barcoded 5' primer and a J-beta primer mix. MiXCR, applied by TCRdb to the 5' RACE reads, yields one record per CDR3 protein. The data hold around 700,000 distinct CDR3 sequences, with approximately 25% observed a single time. This clonotype was recorded a few times. Antigen specificity is unknown. Overall study findings and caveats: Long-lived and aged donors differed, with more naive CD4+ cells and higher diversity in the long-lived.

The CDR3 sequence is 14 residues long. Trimming took off 1 base at V and 2 bases at J, with 3 bases between the two ends. Germline CDR1 and CDR2: LGHNA and YSLEER. These data also formed part of another study, on T cells of mothers and their children.

The sequenced sample consisted of blood. The chain has TRBV4-3 and TRBJ1-6; D unclear. This clonotype was sampled from a boy aged 5 to 17 in good health. The CDR3 region has the DNA TGCGCCAGCAGCCAAGTCCCCTATAATTCACCCCTCCACTTT. Its translation: CASSQVPYNSPLHF.